The 30 T cell receptor beta chains below were found in one sample sequenced in a study of response to subunit inactivated influenza vaccine. TCRdb independently ran MiXCR on the RT-PCR reads; one entry per CDR3 protein. The data contain about 700,000 distinct CDR3 sequences, 15% to 18% of them singletons. The specimen comprised PBMCs from blood, sampled less than 13 days after vaccination. Receptors were obtained from a man in his fifties who received an inactivated influenza vaccine.

The chain uses TRBV24-1 and TRBJ1-1; a weak D match, TRBD1 (5 bases). This CDR3 has 13 residues. The germline gives CDR1 KGHDR, CDR2 SFDVKD. Trimming took off 1 base at V and 3 bases at J, with 5 bases between the two ends. CDR3 in DNA: TGTGCCACCAGTGATTTAGGGGACACTGAAGCTTTCTTT. Amino acids: CATSDLGDTEAFF.

This rearrangement joins TRBV28 to TRBJ2-7; 7 nucleotides line up with TRBD1. The CDR3 contains 16 residues. Per germline, CDR1 MDHEN and CDR2 SYDVKM. The junction had 12 bases not matched to a gene; V was cut back by 7 bases and J by 0 bases. As DNA, the CDR3 is TGTGCCAGCACGCACAGGGGAATGGGGCTCTCCTACGAGCAGTACTTC. Its translation is CASTHRGMGLSYEQYF.

V usage is TRBV4-1 and J usage is TRBJ2-1; weak D call: TRBD1 (6 bases). The CDR3 sequence is 18 residues long. Germline V CDR1 and CDR2: MGHRA, YSYEKL. V was shortened by 4 bases and J by 0 bases, with 19 bases between the two germline ends. The CDR3 loop is CASSPLLGARSSYNEQFF. The CDR3 DNA reads TGCGCCAGCAGCCCCCTCTTGGGGGCCCGGAGCTCCTACAATGAGCAGTTCTTC.

This clonotype was counted ten times or more. The chain's CDR3 is CASSRWMNTEAFF. The DNA of the CDR3 is TGTGCCAGCAGCCGGTGGATGAACACTGAAGCTTTCTTT. This rearrangement joins TRBV7-9 to TRBJ1-1; D not resolved. The V and J ends lost 5 bases and 0 bases respectively, with 7 bases between them. This CDR3 region has 13 residues. Germline V gene data show CDR1 as SEHNR and CDR2 as FQNEAQ (reference sequence).

The chain has TRBV28 and TRBJ2-7, with a possible D match to TRBD2 (5 bases). CDR3 length equals 16 residues. Germline V gene data show CDR1 as MDHEN and CDR2 as SYDVKM. V dropped 3 bases and J dropped 11 bases, with 26 bases sitting between them. CDR3 region: CASSFILRRYEGEKYF. The CDR3 DNA follows: TGTGCCAGCAGTTTCATTTTGCGGAGATATGAGGGAGAAAAGTACTTC.

DNA for the CDR3: TGTGCCAGTAGCCAGAGGACGGGGGGAGCTTTCTTT. It codes for CASSQRTGGAFF. This chain connects TRBV19 to TRBJ1-1, with D maybe TRBD1 (5 bases). Trimming stripped 6 bases from V and 10 bases from J, with 15 bases between. This CDR3 is 12 amino acids long. The germline gives CDR1 LNHDA, CDR2 SQIVND (reference sequence).

In its sample, this clonotype was seen a few times. The CDR3 DNA reads as TGTGCCAGCAGTTTACGAAAGACAGGGTTGACTTACGAGCAGTACTTC. Its protein is CASSLRKTGLTYEQYF. The chain recombines TRBV28 with TRBJ2-7; the match to TRBD1 covers 7 bases. The CDR3 has 16 amino acids. The trim removed 2 bases at V and 4 bases at J, leaving 11 bases unmatched. The germline V gene encodes CDR1 MDHEN and CDR2 SYDVKM.

This clonotype came up a few times. V usage is TRBV27 and J usage is TRBJ1-2, with D unclear. The V end was cut by 0 bases, the J end by 5 bases, with 13 bases between. The CDR3 runs to 15 residues. From germline, CDR1 is MNHEY and CDR2 SMNVEV (reference sequence). CDR3: CASSLSAGQRYGYTF. CDR3 in DNA: TGTGCCAGCAGTTTATCTGCAGGCCAACGGTATGGCTACACCTTC.

This clonotype was observed a few times. The rearrangement joins TRBV7-9 to TRBJ2-3, with D maybe TRBD2 (6 bases). The germline V gene encodes CDR1 SEHNR and CDR2 FQNEAQ (reference sequence). The germline V and J ends were trimmed by 3 bases and 5 bases, with 21 bases remaining between them. This CDR3 comprises 17 residues. The DNA for the CDR3 is TGTGCCAGCAGCTTGCTCGGGACTCTCAACCAGGGAGATACGCAGTATTTT. It translates to CASSLLGTLNQGDTQYF.

This sequence joins TRBV7-2 and TRBJ2-5; D is possibly TRBD2 (6 bases). CDR1 is SGHTA, CDR2 FQGNSA, per germline. Trimming took off 4 bases at V and 5 bases at J, with 8 bases between the two ends. This CDR3 is built from 12 residues. In DNA, the CDR3 is TGTGCCAGCAGCTCCGGGACTGAGACCCAGTACTTC. Protein: CASSSGTETQYF. Full variable domain (missing parts from reference TRBV7-2 and TRBJ2-5): GAGVSQSPSNKVTEKGKDVELRCDPISGHTALYWYRQSLGQGLEFLIYFQGNSAPDKSGLPSDRFSAERTGGSVSTLTIQRTQQEDSAVYLCASSSGTETQYFGPGTRLLVL.

CDR3 DNA sequence: TGTGCCAGCAGCTTAGATGTGGGGGGTAATTCACCCCTCCACTTT. It yields the protein CASSLDVGGNSPLHF. The chain has TRBV11-2 and TRBJ1-6; possible D gene TRBD1, 5 bases. This CDR3 has 15 residues. The V end was cut by 0 bases, the J end by 6 bases, with 9 bases between. Germline-derived CDR1 and CDR2 are SGHAT and FQNNGV. The full variable domain, completed using reference TRBV11-2 and TRBJ1-6, is EAGVAQSPRYKIIEKRQSVAFWCNPISGHATLYWYQQILGQGPKLLIQFQNNGVVDDSQLPKDRFSAERLKGVDSTLKIQPAKLEDSAVYLCASSLDVGGNSPLHFGNGTRLTVT.

The CDR3 DNA follows: TGTGCCAGCAGCTTAGTAAGGGGGCGGAGGCAGACCCAGTACTTC. As protein: CASSLVRGRRQTQYF. The chain uses TRBV7-8 and TRBJ2-5; the match to TRBD1 covers 7 bases. The germline gives CDR1 SGHVS, CDR2 FQNEAQ. The CDR3 is 15 amino acids. With 1 base clipped from V and 6 bases from J, the junction kept 8 bases outside the gene matches.

The rearrangement joins TRBV24-1 to TRBJ2-2; D is uncertain. Germline V gene lookup returns CDR1 KGHDR and CDR2 SFDVKD. V shed 6 bases and J shed 0 bases, with 19 bases lying between them. The CDR3 loop spans 18 amino acids. This CDR3 reads CATSPLARQDSNTGELFF. The CDR3, as DNA: TGTGCCACCAGTCCCCTTGCCCGGCAGGATTCGAACACCGGGGAGCTGTTTTTT.

The V call is TRBV27, the J call TRBJ1-1, with D unclear. Germline V gene data show CDR1 as MNHEY and CDR2 as SMNVEV (reference sequence). The V gene lost 3 bases and the J gene lost 2 bases, with 10 bases spanning the gap. There are 14 residues in the CDR3. The CDR3 DNA sequence: TGTGCCAGCAGTTTTAATGGCCTCAACACTGAAGCTTTCTTT. Translating it yields CASSFNGLNTEAFF.

In this sample, this clonotype turned up a few times. V usage is TRBV11-3 and J usage is TRBJ2-1, with 15 nucleotides matching TRBD2. Looked up from germline, CDR1 is SGHNT and CDR2 is YENEEA. V lost 5 bases to trimming and J lost 3 bases; unmatched junction nucleotides: 2. The CDR3 has 16 residues. The CDR3, as DNA: TGTGCCAGCAGCGCGGGACTAGCGGGAGGCTACAATGAGCAGTTCTTC. Encoded protein: CASSAGLAGGYNEQFF.

This clonotype was observed at least ten times. This rearrangement joins TRBV7-9 to TRBJ1-1, with a weak D call TRBD1 (5 bases). Trimming left V 5 bases short and J 4 bases short, with 17 bases between. The germline V gene has CDR1 SEHNR and CDR2 FQNEAQ (reference sequence). This CDR3 region has 15 residues. CDR3 sequence reads: CASSDSRVYGTEAFF. For the CDR3, the DNA is TGTGCCAGCAGCGACAGCAGGGTGTACGGCACTGAAGCTTTCTTT.

In this sample, this clonotype turned up a few times. The rearrangement links TRBV2 to TRBJ1-1; D gene uncertain. V was shortened by 4 bases and J by 0 bases, with 9 bases between the two germline ends. CDR1 is SNHLY and CDR2 is FYNNEI in the germline V gene. The CDR3 has 14 amino acids. The CDR3 coding sequence is TGTGCCAGCAGTGTGCGGGCAATGAACACTGAAGCTTTCTTT. Amino acid sequence: CASSVRAMNTEAFF.

This clonotype was picked up a small number of times. The J gene is TRBJ1-5, the V gene TRBV12-3 or TRBV12-4, with 9 nucleotides matching TRBD1. The V gene end was trimmed by 6 bases and the J gene end by 4 bases; junction bases not matched to a gene: 13. The CDR3 sequence is 17 residues long. This CDR3 reads CASRLGQGRTRNQPQHF. DNA for the CDR3: TGTGCCAGCAGATTGGGACAGGGAAGAACTAGGAATCAGCCCCAGCATTTT.

In this sample, this clonotype turned up many times. This chain uses TRBV18 with TRBJ2-3; unclear D gene. This CDR3 comprises 16 residues. Germline-derived CDR1 and CDR2 are KGHSH and LQKENI. The V end was cut by 4 bases, the J end by 0 bases, with 14 bases between. The CDR3 nucleotides are TGTGCCAGCTCACGAGAGACATCCTCTAGCACAGATACGCAGTATTTT. Protein product: CASSRETSSSTDTQYF.

Only a few counts were recorded for this clonotype. The chain uses TRBV7-9 and TRBJ2-1, with 10 bases lining up with TRBD2. The CDR3 is made up of 14 amino acids. Looked up from germline, CDR1 is SEHNR and CDR2 is FQNEAQ (reference sequence). After removal of 8 bases from V and 6 bases from J, the junction contained 7 bases not matched to a gene. CDR3 loop: CASETGLAFNEQFF. CDR3 DNA sequence: TGTGCCAGCGAAACGGGACTAGCGTTCAATGAGCAGTTCTTC. The variable domain in full, with the rest retrieved from reference TRBV7-9 and TRBJ2-1, is DTGVSQNPRHKITKRGQNVTFRCDPISEHNRLYWYRQTLGQGPEFLTYFQNEAQLEKSRLLSDRFSAERPKGSFSTLEIQRTEQGDSAMYLCASETGLAFNEQFFGPGTRLTVL.

This clonotype came up many times. The chain joins TRBV7-9 to TRBJ1-2; D call uncertain. Germline CDR1 and CDR2: SEHNR and FQNEAQ (reference sequence). The ends were cut back, 3 bases at V and 2 bases at J, with 19 bases in the middle. The CDR3 has 17 residues. In nucleotides, the CDR3 is TGTGCCAGCAGCTTGGGTTTCTCCCACGACGGGAACTATGGCTACACCTTC. This translates into CASSLGFSHDGNYGYTF.

This clonotype has only a few counts. The chain uses TRBV6-2 or TRBV6-3 and TRBJ2-1, with TRBD2 as a possible D gene (5 bases). Trimming left V 4 bases short and J 9 bases short, with 19 bases between. CDR1 and CDR2 (germline): MNHEY, SVGEGT. The CDR3 spans 15 residues. The CDR3 DNA is TGTGCCAGCAGTTCCCCGAGGCCAGGAGGTGGTGAGCAGTTCTTC. Amino acid sequence: CASSSPRPGGGEQFF.

The chain has TRBV4-2 and TRBJ2-2, with a possible D match to TRBD2 (7 bases). The germline gives CDR1 LGHNA, CDR2 YNFKEQ. Between the trimmed V and J ends, which lost 0 bases and 4 bases, there was a span of 12 bases. This CDR3 region has 16 residues. In DNA form, the CDR3 reads TGTGCCAGCAGCCAAGATCCGAGGGGGGGCACCGGGGAGCTGTTTTTT. It specifies CASSQDPRGGTGELFF.

This chain uses TRBV3-1 with TRBJ2-5; 9 nucleotides match TRBD2. Germline assignment: CDR1 LGHDT and CDR2 YNNKEL (reference sequence). The V segment lost 6 bases and the J segment 4 bases; nucleotides outside the gene matches: 9. The length of the CDR3 is 15 residues. CDR3 DNA: TGTGCCAGCAGGGAAGCGGGGGGAGGCATAGAGACCCAGTACTTC. Amino acids: CASREAGGGIETQYF.

This clonotype has only a few counts. J is TRBJ2-7 and V is TRBV20-1; tentative D call: TRBD2 (6 bases). Germline V gene data show CDR1 as DFQATT and CDR2 as SNEGSKA (reference sequence). This CDR3 contains 14 residues. V gave up 6 bases and J gave up 4 bases, with 19 bases separating them. This CDR3 reads CSAKTGLYLYEQYF. The CDR3 DNA is TGCAGTGCCAAAACGGGACTCTATTTATACGAGCAGTACTTC.

The J gene is TRBJ2-5, the V gene TRBV11-2; D is unresolved. Germline V CDR1 and CDR2: SGHAT, FQNNGV. The CDR3 spans 13 residues. With 5 bases removed from V and 5 bases from J, the gap between germline ends came to 12 bases. The CDR3 DNA sequence: TGTGCCAGCAGCCCTAACACTGCGGAGACCCAGTACTTC. It codes for CASSPNTAETQYF.

The DNA for the CDR3 is TGCAGCGGCATACGGAGCACAGATACGCAGTATTTT. Its translation: CSGIRSTDTQYF. V gene TRBV29-1 combines with J gene TRBJ2-3, with unresolved D. Germline CDR1 is SQVTM and CDR2 is ANQGSEA. The CDR3 runs to 12 residues. Trimming pared 7 bases from V and 0 bases from J, leaving 8 bases between.

This clonotype was counted only a few times. This chain links TRBV5-5 with TRBJ2-1; 16 bases map to TRBD2. Trimming took 1 base from V and 9 from J; bases not matched to a gene: 7. The CDR3 is 17 amino acids. Germline CDR1 SGHKS, CDR2 YYEKEE (reference sequence). The CDR3 DNA reads TGTGCCAGCAGCTTGTCTATGGGACTAGCGGGAGGGAGTGAGCAGTTCTTC. Residues: CASSLSMGLAGGSEQFF.

The rearrangement links TRBV5-1 to TRBJ1-2; D is undetermined. Germline V gives CDR1 SGHRS, CDR2 YFSETQ. V lost 5 bases and J 2 bases, leaving 16 bases between the germline ends. The CDR3 covers 15 residues. CDR3 DNA: TGCGCCAGCAGTCTTTCCAGGAAAAGCAACTATGGCTACACCTTC. Its protein product is CASSLSRKSNYGYTF. The full variable domain, completed using reference TRBV5-1 and TRBJ1-2, is KAGVTQTPRYLIKTRGQQVTLSCSPISGHRSVSWYQQTPGQGLQFLFEYFSETQRNKGNFPGRFSGRQFSNSRSEMNVSTLELGDSALYLCASSLSRKSNYGYTFGSGTRLTVV.

The sample holds a few counts of this clonotype. The chain combines TRBV7-8 with TRBJ1-5, with 10 bases lining up with TRBD1. The CDR3 is 18 residues long. Trimming at V came to 1 base and at J to 6 bases, leaving 12 bases not matched to a gene. The germline V gene has CDR1 SGHVS and CDR2 FQNEAQ. CDR3 residues: CASSLVPPDRGLGQPQHF. For the CDR3, the DNA is TGTGCCAGCAGCTTAGTTCCCCCCGACAGGGGGCTGGGTCAGCCCCAGCATTTT.